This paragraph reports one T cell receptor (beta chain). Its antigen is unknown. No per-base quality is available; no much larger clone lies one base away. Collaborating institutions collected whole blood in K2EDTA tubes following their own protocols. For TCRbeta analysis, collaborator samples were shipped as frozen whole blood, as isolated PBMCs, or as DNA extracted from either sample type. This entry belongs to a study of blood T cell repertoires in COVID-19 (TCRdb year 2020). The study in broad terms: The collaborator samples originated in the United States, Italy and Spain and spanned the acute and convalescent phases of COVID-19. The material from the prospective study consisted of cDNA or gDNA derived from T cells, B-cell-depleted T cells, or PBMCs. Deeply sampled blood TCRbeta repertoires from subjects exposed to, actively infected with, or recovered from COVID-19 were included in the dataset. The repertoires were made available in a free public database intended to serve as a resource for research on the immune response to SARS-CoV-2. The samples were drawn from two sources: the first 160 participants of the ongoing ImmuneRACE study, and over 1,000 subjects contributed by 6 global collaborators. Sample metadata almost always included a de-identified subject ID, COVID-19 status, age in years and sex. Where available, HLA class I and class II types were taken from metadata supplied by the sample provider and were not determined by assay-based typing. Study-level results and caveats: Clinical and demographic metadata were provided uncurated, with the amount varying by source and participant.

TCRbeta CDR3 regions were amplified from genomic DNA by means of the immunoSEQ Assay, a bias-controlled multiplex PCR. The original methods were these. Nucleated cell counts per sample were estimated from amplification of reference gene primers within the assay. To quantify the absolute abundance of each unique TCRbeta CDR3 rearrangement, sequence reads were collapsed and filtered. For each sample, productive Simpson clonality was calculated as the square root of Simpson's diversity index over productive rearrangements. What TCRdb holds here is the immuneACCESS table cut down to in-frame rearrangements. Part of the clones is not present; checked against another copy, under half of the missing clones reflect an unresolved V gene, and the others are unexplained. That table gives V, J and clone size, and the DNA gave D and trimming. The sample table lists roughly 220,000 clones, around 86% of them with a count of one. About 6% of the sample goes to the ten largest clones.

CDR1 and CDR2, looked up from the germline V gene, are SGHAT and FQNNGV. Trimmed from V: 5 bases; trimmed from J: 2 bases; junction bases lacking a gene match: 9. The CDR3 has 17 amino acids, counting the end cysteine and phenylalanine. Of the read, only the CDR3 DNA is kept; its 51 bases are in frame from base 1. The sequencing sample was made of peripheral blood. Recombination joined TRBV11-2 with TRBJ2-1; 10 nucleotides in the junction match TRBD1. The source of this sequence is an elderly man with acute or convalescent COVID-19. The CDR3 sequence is CASSTSSGQGAYNEQFF. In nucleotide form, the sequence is TGTGCCAGCAGCACTAGTTCTGGACAGGGGGCCTACAATGAGCAGTTCTTC.